The TCR beta chain described here comes from a study of Tregs in tolerant kidney transplant recipients. Some clones are missing from TCRdb's copy, which holds only in-frame ones; the method was immunoSEQ multiplex PCR. This table holds about 83,000 clones, roughly 98% found once. Study results and caveats: Antigen-driven expansion was suggested because donor-specific Tregs expanded more than all Tregs in tolerant patients. Nucleotide sequences could not be compared across some patients' samples due to primer changes. Biological reproducibility was not directly addressed, but technical replication error appeared minimal.

Worth noting for this clone: No antigen is known for it.

Germline V gene data show CDR1 as KGHSH and CDR2 as LQKENI. V was shortened by 3 bases and J by 3 bases, with 9 bases between the two germline ends. The CDR3 runs to 13 residues. This TCR derives from a human donor who received a combined kidney and bone marrow transplant. The chain has TRBV18 and TRBJ2-7; D unclear. The source material was CD4+ T cells from blood, sampled before the transplant. The DNA of the CDR3 is TGTGCCAGCTCACCGAACAGAAACTACGAGCAGTACTTC. It yields the protein CASSPNRNYEQYF.